Ten or more counts support the clone carrying this T cell receptor (beta chain). What it recognizes is unknown. cDNA was made by 5'RACE with 10-nucleotide random UMIs. Every sequencing run gave over 190 million TCR-beta sequences, taken from 15-18 subjects. TCRdb re-analysed the 5' RACE reads in MiXCR, keeping a single row per CDR3 protein. This sample has more than 45,000 distinct CDR3 sequences; roughly an eighth occur once, and the top ten carry around 1.9%. Unsorted libraries were prepared from 2 million PBMCs that had been stored at -80 C. The CDR3 is 14 residues long. Germline V gene lookup returns CDR1 MNHEY and CDR2 SVGAGI. V shed 2 bases and J shed 6 bases, with 13 bases lying between them. The data stem from a study of neurological immune-mediated disorders. Study-wide findings and caveats: The level of TCR clonal expansion was highest in patients with HTLV-1-associated myelopathy and lowest in multiple sclerosis, where it fell below the level seen in healthy controls.

This clonotype was obtained from a man aged 55-75 years in good health. The V call is TRBV6-5, the J call TRBJ1-2; no clear D. Material for sequencing was PBMCs. CDR3 bases: TGTGCCAGCAGTTACGGGCAGACACGTCATGGCTACACCTTC. Amino acids: CASSYGQTRHGYTF.